Below, 30 T cell receptor beta chains from the same sample are listed, as sequenced in a study of T cell changes during pregnancy in multiple sclerosis. Profiling relied on immunoSEQ multiplex PCR, and the TCRdb table lists in-frame clones only, not all of them. The data show approximately 66,000 clones, with about 91% seen just once and roughly 5% held by the top ten. The sample consisted of CD8+ T cells from peripheral blood mononuclear cells, taken before pregnancy. These receptors were obtained from a female donor with multiple sclerosis, enrolled in a pregnancy study.

The V and J genes are TRBV5-1 and TRBJ1-4, with D uncertain. Germline V gene lookup returns CDR1 SGHRS and CDR2 YFSETQ. The V and J ends lost 2 bases and 7 bases respectively, with 12 bases between them. This CDR3 is 14 amino acids long. The chain's CDR3 is CASSFDMNSEKLFF. The CDR3 nucleotides read TGCGCCAGCAGCTTCGACATGAATAGTGAAAAACTGTTTTTT.

The rearrangement links TRBV9 to TRBJ1-4; the D gene is possibly TRBD2 (6 bases). The last part of the DNA fits TRBJ2-2 better; the J call may be wrong. The CDR3 totals 13 residues. Germline V gene data show CDR1 as SGDLS and CDR2 as YYNGEE. The CDR3 spells CASSVDGGGELFF. The CDR3, as DNA: TGTGCCAGCAGCGTAGACGGGGGAGGGGAGCTGTTTTTT.

The J gene is TRBJ1-4, the V gene TRBV13, with 11 bases matching TRBD1. Unmatched junction bases numbered 9, after V lost 3 bases and J lost 12 bases. The CDR3 consists of 15 residues. The germline V gene has CDR1 PRHDT and CDR2 FYEKMQ (reference sequence). CDR3 coding DNA: TGTGCCAGCAGCTTCGGTCGGACAGGGGGCGGGGAACTGTTTTTT. This gives the protein CASSFGRTGGGELFF.

The chain recombines TRBV9 with TRBJ2-7, with 7 positions matching TRBD1. CDR1 is SGDLS, CDR2 YYNGEE, per germline. The CDR3 length is 16 residues. The V segment lost 4 bases and the J segment 0 bases; nucleotides outside the gene matches: 10. CDR3 sequence reads: CASSTDREYNSYEQYF. The CDR3 region has the DNA TGTGCCAGCAGCACCGACAGGGAGTACAACTCCTACGAGCAGTACTTC. The complete variable domain, with remaining parts taken from reference TRBV9 and TRBJ2-7, reads DSGVTQTPKHLITATGQRVTLRCSPRSGDLSVYWYQQSLDQGLQFLIQYYNGEERAKGNILERFSAQQFPDLHSELNLSSLELGDSALYFCASSTDREYNSYEQYFGPGTRLTVT.

The chain joins TRBV4-2 to TRBJ2-7; 10 positions agree with TRBD2. Unmatched junction bases numbered 5, after V lost 1 base and J lost 5 bases. The CDR3 is made up of 15 amino acids. CDR1 is LGHNA and CDR2 is YNFKEQ in the germline V gene. CDR3 loop: CASSQGLAGEDEQYF. DNA of the CDR3: TGTGCCAGCAGCCAAGGCCTAGCGGGGGAGGACGAGCAGTACTTC.

The chain joins TRBV14 to TRBJ2-7, with TRBD1 identical over 7 bases. The CDR3 runs 15 residues. V trimming: 0 bases; J trimming: 2 bases; junction bases outside the gene matches: 4. Germline V gene sequence: CDR1 SGHDN, CDR2 FVKESK. CDR3 in DNA: TGTGCCAGCAGCCAAGATTGGGGACAGACCTACGAGCAGTACTTC. It specifies CASSQDWGQTYEQYF. Drawing the rest from reference TRBV14 and TRBJ2-7, the complete variable domain is EAGVTQFPSHSVIEKGQTVTLRCDPISGHDNLYWYRRVMGKEIKFLLHFVKESKQDESGMPNNRFLAERTGGTYSTLKVQPAELEDSGVYFCASSQDWGQTYEQYFGPGTRLTVT.

A remark on this clone: Other DNA sequences in the sample encode the same CDR3. The chain employs TRBV19 and TRBJ2-7; 8 nucleotides align to TRBD2. Germline V CDR1 and CDR2: LNHDA, SQIVND (reference sequence). This CDR3 comprises 11 residues. J lost 4 bases, V lost 11 bases, and 4 bases had no gene match. CDR3 nucleotide sequence: TGTGCCTCATCGGGAGGGTACGAGCAGTACTTC. Protein product: CASSGGYEQYF. Complete variable domain (other parts from reference TRBV19 and TRBJ2-7): DGGITQSPKYLFRKEGQNVTLSCEQNLNHDAMYWYRQDPGQGLRLIYYSQIVNDFQKGDIAEGYSVSREKKESFPLTVTSAQKNPTAFYLCASSGGYEQYFGPGTRLTVT.

The gene calls are TRBV13 and TRBJ2-7; possibly TRBD1 for D (6 bases). The V gene's germline CDR1 is PRHDT and CDR2 FYEKMQ (reference sequence). This CDR3 has 17 residues. The ends were cut back, 4 bases at V and 0 bases at J, with 19 bases in the middle. CDR3 sequence reads: CASSSAGTSLSSYEQYF. For the CDR3, the DNA is TGTGCCAGCAGCTCCGCCGGGACATCTCTCTCCTCCTACGAGCAGTACTTC.

The genes are TRBV5-4 and TRBJ2-7; 9 bases agree with TRBD2. V lost 6 bases, J lost 7 bases, and 8 bases stayed unmatched. The germline gives CDR1 SGHNT, CDR2 YYREEE (reference sequence). The CDR3 has 13 residues. CDR3 sequence: CASTVAGAVEQYF. In nucleotides, the CDR3 is TGTGCCAGCACAGTAGCGGGGGCGGTAGAGCAGTACTTC. Looking up the rest from reference TRBV5-4 and TRBJ2-7 gives the full variable domain: ETGVTQSPTHLIKTRGQQVTLRCSSQSGHNTVSWYQQALGQGPQFIFQYYREEENGRGNFPPRFSGLQFPNYSSELNVNALELDDSALYLCASTVAGAVEQYFGPGTRLTVT.

The chain employs TRBV27 and TRBJ2-2; D remains unclear. CDR3 length: 14 amino acids. The V gene's germline CDR1 is MNHEY and CDR2 SMNVEV (reference sequence). The V and J ends lost 3 bases and 5 bases respectively, with 10 bases between them. The CDR3 protein is CASSFGSQTGELFF. CDR3 DNA sequence: TGTGCCAGCAGTTTTGGCAGTCAGACCGGGGAGCTGTTTTTT.

The sample holds a few counts of this clone. The chain joins TRBV6-1 to TRBJ2-1, with TRBD2 identical over 9 bases. This CDR3 comprises 15 residues. Germline V CDR1 and CDR2: MNHNS, SASEGT. V was clipped by 6 bases and J by 0 bases; unmatched bases: 3. In nucleotides, the CDR3 is TGTGCCAGCAGCAGAGCGGGGGGCTCCTACAATGAGCAGTTCTTC. This translates into CASSRAGGSYNEQFF.

This chain links TRBV29-1 with TRBJ2-5; D ambiguous. Trimming removed 3 bases from V and 2 bases from J, with 7 bases in between. CDR1 is SQVTM, CDR2 ANQGSEA, per germline. There are 12 residues in the CDR3. The CDR3 loop is CSVDSPQETQYF. As DNA, the CDR3 is TGCAGCGTTGACAGTCCTCAAGAGACCCAGTACTTC.

In nucleotides, the CDR3 is TGTGCCAGCAGCAGCGGGACTTCTAGCACAGATACGCAGTATTTT. As protein: CASSSGTSSTDTQYF. The genes are TRBV13 and TRBJ2-3; TRBD2 aligns across 7 bases. The trim removed 5 bases at V and 0 bases at J, leaving 5 bases unmatched. Germline V CDR1 and CDR2: PRHDT, FYEKMQ (reference sequence). The CDR3 is made up of 15 amino acids. Supplemented by reference TRBV13 and TRBJ2-3, the full variable domain reads AAGVIQSPRHLIKEKRETATLKCYPIPRHDTVYWYQQGPGQDPQFLISFYEKMQSDKGSIPDRFSAQQFSDYHSELNMSSLELGDSALYFCASSSGTSSTDTQYFGPGTRLTVL.

The V gene is TRBV15, the J gene TRBJ1-1, with 10 positions matching TRBD1. There are 18 residues in the CDR3. Germline V gives CDR1 LNHNV, CDR2 YYDKDF (reference sequence). Trimming took 0 bases from V and 4 from J; bases not matched to a gene: 11. In nucleotides, the CDR3 is TGTGCCACCAGCAGAGAGACAGGGGGCGGGAGGCTTGCCACTGAAGCTTTCTTT. Translation: CATSRETGGGRLATEAFF.

This clone appeared a few times. The rearrangement uses TRBV14 and TRBJ2-7, with TRBD2 matching 7 bases. The V gene's germline CDR1 is SGHDN and CDR2 FVKESK. V was clipped by 1 base and J by 5 bases; unmatched bases: 5. The CDR3 has 14 residues. The CDR3 region is CASSQGAGVHEQYF. CDR3 DNA sequence: TGTGCCAGCAGCCAAGGTGCGGGGGTCCACGAGCAGTACTTC.

V usage is TRBV6-5 and J usage is TRBJ2-1; 11 positions agree with TRBD2. Germline CDR1 MNHEY, CDR2 SVGAGI. The CDR3 is 15 amino acids. Trimming at V came to 5 bases and at J to 5 bases, leaving 5 bases not matched to a gene. CDR3 bases: TGTGCCAGCAGTGGTAGCGGGGGGGTACACAATGAGCAGTTCTTC. It specifies CASSGSGGVHNEQFF.

This chain links TRBV5-1 with TRBJ2-5; 7 nucleotides match TRBD2. The CDR3 loop spans 13 amino acids. The germline V gene encodes CDR1 SGHRS and CDR2 YFSETQ. V lost 2 bases and J lost 4; bases outside the gene matches: 2. The CDR3 is CASSFPGGETQYF. The CDR3 nucleotides read TGCGCCAGCAGCTTCCCGGGGGGAGAGACCCAGTACTTC.

This rearrangement joins TRBV6-4 to TRBJ2-3; D is perhaps TRBD2 (5 bases). CDR3 length: 14 amino acids. Germline CDR1 is MRHNA and CDR2 is SNTAGT. Trimming removed 6 bases from V and 10 bases from J, with 20 bases in between. DNA for the CDR3: TGTGCCAGCAGGGAAGTGGACTCTTTTGGGGCGCAGTATTTT. Protein: CASREVDSFGAQYF.

This chain links TRBV27 with TRBJ1-1, with 7 bases matching TRBD1. The V and J ends lost 3 bases and 3 bases, in that order; junction bases with no gene match: 1. The CDR3 covers 13 residues. Germline CDR1 reads MNHEY; CDR2 reads SMNVEV (reference sequence). The CDR3 sequence is CASSFDRDTEAFF. CDR3 bases: TGTGCCAGCAGTTTTGACAGGGACACTGAAGCTTTCTTT.

The chain has TRBV20-1 and TRBJ2-3; unclear D gene. V shed 6 bases and J shed 3 bases, with 4 bases lying between them. The CDR3 runs to 10 residues. Germline CDR1 DFQATT, CDR2 SNEGSKA (reference sequence). CDR3 residues: CSAETDTQYF. For the CDR3, the DNA is TGCAGTGCAGAGACAGATACGCAGTATTTT.

The CDR3 is CAWSVDGSGTEAFF. DNA of the CDR3: TGTGCCTGGAGTGTTGATGGGAGTGGCACTGAAGCTTTCTTT. The chain recombines TRBV30 with TRBJ1-1; D unclear. V was shortened by 0 bases and J by 4 bases, with 12 bases between the two germline ends. The germline V gene has CDR1 GTSNPN and CDR2 SVGIG (reference sequence). This CDR3 contains 14 residues.

The V call is TRBV5-8, the J call TRBJ1-5; TRBD1 matches at 7 bases. V lost 4 bases and J lost 0; bases outside the gene matches: 4. CDR3 size: 15 residues. In germline, CDR1 is SGHTS, CDR2 YDEGEE. The CDR3 loop is CASSQTGNSNQPQHF. The CDR3 bases are TGTGCCAGCAGCCAGACAGGGAATAGCAATCAGCCCCAGCATTTT.

This sequence joins TRBV6-5 and TRBJ1-5; TRBD1 agrees at 7 bases. The V segment lost 2 bases and the J segment 2 bases; nucleotides outside the gene matches: 0. In germline, CDR1 is MNHEY, CDR2 SVGAGI. The CDR3 totals 14 residues. The CDR3 sequence: CASSYGQGNQPQHF. In nucleotides, the CDR3 is TGTGCCAGCAGTTACGGACAGGGCAATCAGCCCCAGCATTTT.

Written as DNA, the CDR3 is TGCGCCAGCAGCATCCACCCGGCCGATCTGGGGGAGGGCGGAAACACCATATATTTT. Its protein is CASSIHPADLGEGGNTIYF. The chain has TRBV5-1 and TRBJ1-3; D possibly corresponds to TRBD1 (5 bases). V was clipped by 4 bases and J by 4 bases, with 27 bases between them. Per the germline V gene, CDR1 is SGHRS and CDR2 is YFSETQ. The CDR3 totals 19 residues. Together with reference TRBV5-1 and TRBJ1-3, the CDR3 gives the full variable domain: KAGVTQTPRYLIKTRGQQVTLSCSPISGHRSVSWYQQTPGQGLQFLFEYFSETQRNKGNFPGRFSGRQFSNSRSEMNVSTLELGDSALYLCASSIHPADLGEGGNTIYFGEGSWLTVV.

This rearrangement joins TRBV6-4 to TRBJ2-3; TRBD2 aligns across 10 bases. Trimming at V came to 2 bases and at J to 1 base, leaving 0 bases not matched to a gene. The CDR3 has 15 residues. CDR1 MRHNA and CDR2 SNTAGT come from the germline V gene. CDR3 coding DNA: TGTGCCAGCAGTGACACTAGCGGGGGCACAGATACGCAGTATTTT. Translation gives CASSDTSGGTDTQYF.

The J gene is TRBJ2-3, the V gene TRBV7-2, with a weak D call TRBD1 (7 bases). Trimming cost V 5 bases and J 3 bases, with 15 bases left between them. The CDR3 spans 15 residues. Germline V CDR1 and CDR2: SGHTA, FQGNSA. The chain's CDR3 is CASSRGTVETDTQYF. CDR3 DNA sequence: TGTGCCAGCAGCCGCGGGACAGTCGAGACAGATACGCAGTATTTT.

V is TRBV2 and J is TRBJ1-2; D is possibly TRBD1 (6 bases). The CDR3 has 13 amino acids. Trimming left V 11 bases short and J 3 bases short, with 16 bases between. CDR1 SNHLY and CDR2 FYNNEI come from the germline V gene. CDR3 nucleotide sequence: TGTGCCTACAGGGTTAGCTTTGACTATGGCTACACCTTC. Protein product: CAYRVSFDYGYTF.

The chain has TRBV13 and TRBJ2-3; D may be TRBD1 (6 bases). Germline V gene data show CDR1 as PRHDT and CDR2 as FYEKMQ (reference sequence). V was clipped by 8 bases and J by 4 bases, with 13 bases between them. The CDR3 is 13 amino acids. The CDR3 loop is CASQTGSADTQYF. DNA of the CDR3: TGTGCCAGCCAAACAGGGAGTGCAGATACGCAGTATTTT.

The chain carries TRBV9 and TRBJ2-5, with a tentative D call TRBD1 (5 bases). V lost 0 bases and J lost 4, with 13 bases in between. Germline loops: CDR1 SGDLS, CDR2 YYNGEE. This CDR3 contains 15 residues. Here the CDR3 DNA reads TGTGCCAGCAGCGTAGGTCAGTGGGGCGTAGAGACCCAGTACTTC. It yields the protein CASSVGQWGVETQYF.

The genes are TRBV15 and TRBJ1-5; D not resolved. There are 13 residues in the CDR3. Germline loops: CDR1 LNHNV, CDR2 YYDKDF (reference sequence). Trimming left V 1 base short and J 9 bases short, with 10 bases between. In nucleotides, the CDR3 is TGTGCCACCAGCAGAGTGGTAGATACGCCCCAGCATTTT. Residues: CATSRVVDTPQHF.